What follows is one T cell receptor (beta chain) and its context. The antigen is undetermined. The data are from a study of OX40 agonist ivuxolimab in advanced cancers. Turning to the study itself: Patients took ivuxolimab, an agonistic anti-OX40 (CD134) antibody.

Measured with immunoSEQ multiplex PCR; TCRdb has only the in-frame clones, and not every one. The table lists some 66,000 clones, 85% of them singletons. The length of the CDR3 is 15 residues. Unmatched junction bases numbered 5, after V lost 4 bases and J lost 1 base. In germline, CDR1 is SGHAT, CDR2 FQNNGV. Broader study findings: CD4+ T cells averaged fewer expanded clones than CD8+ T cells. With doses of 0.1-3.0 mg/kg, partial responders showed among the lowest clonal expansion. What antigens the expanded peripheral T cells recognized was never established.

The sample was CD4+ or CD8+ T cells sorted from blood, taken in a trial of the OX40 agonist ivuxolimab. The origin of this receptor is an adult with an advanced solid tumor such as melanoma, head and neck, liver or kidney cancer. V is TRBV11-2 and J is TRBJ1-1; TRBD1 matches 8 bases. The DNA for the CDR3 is TGTGCCAGCAGCTCGTGGACAGGGCAGAACACTGAAGCTTTCTTT. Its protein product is CASSSWTGQNTEAFF.